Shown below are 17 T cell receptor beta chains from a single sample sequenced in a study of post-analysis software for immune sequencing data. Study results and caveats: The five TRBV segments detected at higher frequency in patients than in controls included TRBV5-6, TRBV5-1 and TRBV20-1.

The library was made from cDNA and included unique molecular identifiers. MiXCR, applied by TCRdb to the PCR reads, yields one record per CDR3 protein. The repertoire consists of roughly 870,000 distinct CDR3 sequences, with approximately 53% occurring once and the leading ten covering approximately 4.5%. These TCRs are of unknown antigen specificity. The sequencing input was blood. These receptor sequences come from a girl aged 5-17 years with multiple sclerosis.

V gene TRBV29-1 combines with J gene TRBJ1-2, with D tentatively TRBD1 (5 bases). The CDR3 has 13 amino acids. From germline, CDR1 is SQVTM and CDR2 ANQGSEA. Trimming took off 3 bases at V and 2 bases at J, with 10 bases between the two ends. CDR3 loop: CSVDYRGNYGYTF. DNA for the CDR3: TGCAGCGTTGATTACCGGGGGAACTATGGCTACACCTTC.

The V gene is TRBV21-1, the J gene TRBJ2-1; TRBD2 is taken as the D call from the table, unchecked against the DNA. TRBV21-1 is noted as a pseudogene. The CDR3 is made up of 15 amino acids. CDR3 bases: TGTGCCAGCAGCCCAAGGGGGACTAGCCTCAGTGAGCAGTTCTTC. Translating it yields CASSPRGTSLSEQFF.

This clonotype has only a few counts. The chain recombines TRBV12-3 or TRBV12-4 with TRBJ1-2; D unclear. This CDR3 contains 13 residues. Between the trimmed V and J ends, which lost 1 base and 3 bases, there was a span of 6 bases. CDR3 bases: TGTGCCAGCAGTTTAGGTTCTCACTATGGCTACACCTTC. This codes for CASSLGSHYGYTF.

The CDR3 nucleotides are TGTGCCAGCAGTCCCGGGACGGAGGTCCACGAGCAGTACTTC. Its protein product is CASSPGTEVHEQYF. This chain connects TRBV6-5 to TRBJ2-5; D might be TRBD1 or TRBD2, each matching 5 bases. Matching the DNA end better, TRBJ2-7 makes the J call doubtful. The CDR3 consists of 14 residues. Germline CDR1 reads MNHEY; CDR2 reads SVGAGI.

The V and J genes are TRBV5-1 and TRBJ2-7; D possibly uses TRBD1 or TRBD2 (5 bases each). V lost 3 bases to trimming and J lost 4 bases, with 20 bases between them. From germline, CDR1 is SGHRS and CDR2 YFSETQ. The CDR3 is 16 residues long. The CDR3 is CASSSIRGRAKYEQYF. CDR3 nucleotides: TGCGCCAGCAGCTCGATCCGGGGCAGGGCTAAATACGAGCAGTACTTC.

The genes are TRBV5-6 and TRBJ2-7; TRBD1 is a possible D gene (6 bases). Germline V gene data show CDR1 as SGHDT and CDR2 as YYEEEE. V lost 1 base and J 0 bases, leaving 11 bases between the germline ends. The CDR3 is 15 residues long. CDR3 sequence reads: CASSLPQGVSYEQYF. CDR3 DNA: TGTGCCAGCAGCTTGCCACAGGGCGTCTCCTACGAGCAGTACTTC.

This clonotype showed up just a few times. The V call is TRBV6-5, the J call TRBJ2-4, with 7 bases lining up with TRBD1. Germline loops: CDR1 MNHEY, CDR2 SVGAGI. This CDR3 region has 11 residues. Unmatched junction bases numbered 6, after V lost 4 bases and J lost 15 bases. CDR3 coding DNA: TGTGCCAGCAGTTCCACAGGGGTGCTGTACTTC. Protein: CASSSTGVLYF.

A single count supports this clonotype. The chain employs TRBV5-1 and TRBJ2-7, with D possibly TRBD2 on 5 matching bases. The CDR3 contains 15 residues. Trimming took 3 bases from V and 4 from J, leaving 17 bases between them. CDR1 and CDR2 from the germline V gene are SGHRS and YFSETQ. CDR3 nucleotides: TGCGCCAGCAGCTCCGGGGTGGGCGGCTCATACGAGCAGTACTTC. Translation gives CASSSGVGGSYEQYF.

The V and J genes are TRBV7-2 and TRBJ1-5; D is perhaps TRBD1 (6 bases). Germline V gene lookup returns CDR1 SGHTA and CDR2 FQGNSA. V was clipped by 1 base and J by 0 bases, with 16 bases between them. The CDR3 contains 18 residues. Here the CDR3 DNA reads TGTGCCAGCAGCTTAGTGGTAGGGGGGGACTATAGCAATCAGCCCCAGCATTTT. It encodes CASSLVVGGDYSNQPQHF.

The CDR3 here is CASSWGGEAKNIQYF. The CDR3 nucleotides are TGCGCCAGCAGCTGGGGCGGAGAGGCCAAAAACATTCAGTACTTC. The J gene is TRBJ2-4, the V gene TRBV5-1, with D possibly TRBD1 on 5 matching bases. This CDR3 has 15 amino acids. The V end was cut by 3 bases, the J end by 1 base, with 11 bases between. CDR1 is SGHRS and CDR2 is YFSETQ in the germline V gene.

This CDR3 reads CAIRLQANTEAFF. The DNA for the CDR3 is TGTGCCATCAGACTACAGGCTAACACTGAAGCTTTCTTT. The J gene is TRBJ1-1, the V gene TRBV10-3, with D perhaps matching TRBD1 (5 bases). The CDR3 contains 13 residues. V lost 6 bases and J lost 2, with 10 bases in between. Looked up from germline, CDR1 is ENHRY and CDR2 is SYGVKD.

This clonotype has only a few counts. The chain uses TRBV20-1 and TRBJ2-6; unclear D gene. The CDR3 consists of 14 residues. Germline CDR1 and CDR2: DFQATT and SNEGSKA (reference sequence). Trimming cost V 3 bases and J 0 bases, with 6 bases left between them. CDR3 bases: TGCAGTGCTAGGAGGCGCTCTGGGGCCAACGTCCTGACTTTC. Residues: CSARRRSGANVLTF.

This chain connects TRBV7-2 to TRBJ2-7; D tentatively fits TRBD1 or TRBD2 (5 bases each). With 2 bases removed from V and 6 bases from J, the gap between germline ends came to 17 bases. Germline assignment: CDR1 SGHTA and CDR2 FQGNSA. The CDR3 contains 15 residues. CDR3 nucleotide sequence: TGTGCCAGCAGCTTATCGGCAGGGACCCCCCTCGAGCAGTACTTC. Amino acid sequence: CASSLSAGTPLEQYF.

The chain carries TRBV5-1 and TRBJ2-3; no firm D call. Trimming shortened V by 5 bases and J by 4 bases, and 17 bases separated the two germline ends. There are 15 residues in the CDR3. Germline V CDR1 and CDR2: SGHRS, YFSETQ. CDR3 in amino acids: CASRDALTRPDTQYF. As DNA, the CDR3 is TGCGCCAGCAGAGACGCCCTGACACGGCCAGATACGCAGTATTTT.

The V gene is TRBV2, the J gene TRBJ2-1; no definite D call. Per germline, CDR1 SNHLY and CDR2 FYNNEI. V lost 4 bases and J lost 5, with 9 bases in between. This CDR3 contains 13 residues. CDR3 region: CASSVSGDNEQFF. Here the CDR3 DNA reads TGTGCCAGCAGTGTTAGTGGGGACAATGAGCAGTTCTTC. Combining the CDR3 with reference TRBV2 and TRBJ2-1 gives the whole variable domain EPEVTQTPSHQVTQMGQEVILRCVPISNHLYFYWYRQILGQKVEFLVSFYNNEISEKSEIFDDQFSVERPDGSNFTLKIRSTKLEDSAMYFCASSVSGDNEQFFGPGTRLTVL.

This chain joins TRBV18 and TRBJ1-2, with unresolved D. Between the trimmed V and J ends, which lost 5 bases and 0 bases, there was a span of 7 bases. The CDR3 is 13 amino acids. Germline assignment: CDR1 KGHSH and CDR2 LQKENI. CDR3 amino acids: CASSGEANYGYTF. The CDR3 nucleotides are TGTGCCAGCTCAGGGGAAGCTAACTATGGCTACACCTTC.

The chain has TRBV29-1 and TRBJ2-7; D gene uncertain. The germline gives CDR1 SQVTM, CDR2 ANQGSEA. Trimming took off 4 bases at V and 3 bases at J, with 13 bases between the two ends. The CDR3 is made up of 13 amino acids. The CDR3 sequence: CSVVTGFNYEQYF. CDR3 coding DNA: TGCAGCGTTGTAACCGGGTTCAACTACGAGCAGTACTTC.